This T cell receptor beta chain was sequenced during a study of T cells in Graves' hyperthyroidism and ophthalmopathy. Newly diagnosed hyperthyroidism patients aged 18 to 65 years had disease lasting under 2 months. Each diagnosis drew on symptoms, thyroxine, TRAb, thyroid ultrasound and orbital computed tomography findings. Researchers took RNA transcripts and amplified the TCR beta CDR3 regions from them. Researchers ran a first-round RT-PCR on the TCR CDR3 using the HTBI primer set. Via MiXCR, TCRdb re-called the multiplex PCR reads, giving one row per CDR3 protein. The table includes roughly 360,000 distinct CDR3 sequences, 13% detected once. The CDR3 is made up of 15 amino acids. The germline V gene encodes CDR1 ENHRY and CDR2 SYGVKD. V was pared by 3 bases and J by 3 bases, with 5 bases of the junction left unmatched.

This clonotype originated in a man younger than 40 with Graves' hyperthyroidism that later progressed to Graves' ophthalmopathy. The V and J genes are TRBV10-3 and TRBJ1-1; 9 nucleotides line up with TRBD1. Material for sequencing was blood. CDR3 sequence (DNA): TGTGCCATCAGTGAATCTAGACAGGGGGACACTGAAGCTTTCTTT. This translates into CAISESRQGDTEAFF.